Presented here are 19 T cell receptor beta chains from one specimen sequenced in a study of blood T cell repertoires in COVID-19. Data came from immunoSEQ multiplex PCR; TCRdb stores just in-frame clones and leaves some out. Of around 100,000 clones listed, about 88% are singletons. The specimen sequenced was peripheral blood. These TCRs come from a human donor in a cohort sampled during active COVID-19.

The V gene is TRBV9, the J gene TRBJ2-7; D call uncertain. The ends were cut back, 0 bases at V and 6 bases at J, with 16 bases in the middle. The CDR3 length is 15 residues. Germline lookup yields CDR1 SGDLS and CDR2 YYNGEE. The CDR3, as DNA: TGTGCCAGCAGCGTAGGGAAATTGATGTGGGCCGAGCAGTACTTC. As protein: CASSVGKLMWAEQYF.

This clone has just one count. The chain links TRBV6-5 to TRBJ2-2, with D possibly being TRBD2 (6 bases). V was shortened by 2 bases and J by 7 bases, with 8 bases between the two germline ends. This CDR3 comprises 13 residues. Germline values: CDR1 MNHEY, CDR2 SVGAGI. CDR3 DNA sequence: TGTGCCAGCAGTTACGGGGGGAGCGGGGAGCTGTTTTTT. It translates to CASSYGGSGELFF.

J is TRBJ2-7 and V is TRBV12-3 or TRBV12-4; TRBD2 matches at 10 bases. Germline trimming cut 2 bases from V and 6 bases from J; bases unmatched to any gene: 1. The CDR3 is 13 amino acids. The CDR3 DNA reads TGTGCCAGCAGTTTAAGCGGGGGGGCCGAGCAGTACTTC. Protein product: CASSLSGGAEQYF.

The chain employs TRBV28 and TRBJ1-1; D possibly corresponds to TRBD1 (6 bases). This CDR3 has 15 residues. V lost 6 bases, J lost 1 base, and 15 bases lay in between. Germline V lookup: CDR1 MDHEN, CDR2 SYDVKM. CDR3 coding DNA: TGTGCCAGCAGGGGGGCGGAGGCGGGGAACACTGAAGCTTTCTTT. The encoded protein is CASRGAEAGNTEAFF.

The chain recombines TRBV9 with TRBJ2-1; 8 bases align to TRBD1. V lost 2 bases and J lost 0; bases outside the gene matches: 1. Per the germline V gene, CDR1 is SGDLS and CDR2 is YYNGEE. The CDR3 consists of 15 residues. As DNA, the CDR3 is TGTGCCAGCAGCGTGGACAGGGTCTCCTACAATGAGCAGTTCTTC. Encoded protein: CASSVDRVSYNEQFF. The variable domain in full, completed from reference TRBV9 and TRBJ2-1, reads DSGVTQTPKHLITATGQRVTLRCSPRSGDLSVYWYQQSLDQGLQFLIQYYNGEERAKGNILERFSAQQFPDLHSELNLSSLELGDSALYFCASSVDRVSYNEQFFGPGTRLTVL.

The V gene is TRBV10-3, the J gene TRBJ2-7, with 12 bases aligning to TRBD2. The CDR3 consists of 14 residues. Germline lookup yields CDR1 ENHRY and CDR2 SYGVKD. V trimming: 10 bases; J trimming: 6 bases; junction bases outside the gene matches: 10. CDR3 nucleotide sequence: TGTGCCACCCAGGCTCTAGCGGGAGGGGTCGAGCAGTACTTC. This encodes CATQALAGGVEQYF.

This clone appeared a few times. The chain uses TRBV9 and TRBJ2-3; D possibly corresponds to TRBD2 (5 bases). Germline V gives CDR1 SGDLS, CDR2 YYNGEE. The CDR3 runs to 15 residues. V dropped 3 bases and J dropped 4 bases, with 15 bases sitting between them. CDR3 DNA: TGTGCCAGCAGCGCCACTAGTCTGTCCCCAGATACGCAGTATTTT. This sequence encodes CASSATSLSPDTQYF.

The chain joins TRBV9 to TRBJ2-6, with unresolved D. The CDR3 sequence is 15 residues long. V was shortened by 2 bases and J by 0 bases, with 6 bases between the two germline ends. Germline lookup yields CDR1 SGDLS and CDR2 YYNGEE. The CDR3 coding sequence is TGTGCCAGCAGCGTTCTGCGCTCTGGGGCCAACGTCCTGACTTTC. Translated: CASSVLRSGANVLTF.

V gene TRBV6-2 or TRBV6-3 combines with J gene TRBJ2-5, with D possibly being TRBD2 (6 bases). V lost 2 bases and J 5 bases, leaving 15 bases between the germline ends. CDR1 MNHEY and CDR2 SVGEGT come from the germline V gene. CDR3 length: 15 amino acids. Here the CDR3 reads CASSYGLQAGETQYF. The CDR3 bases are TGTGCCAGCAGTTACGGTCTCCAGGCGGGGGAGACCCAGTACTTC.

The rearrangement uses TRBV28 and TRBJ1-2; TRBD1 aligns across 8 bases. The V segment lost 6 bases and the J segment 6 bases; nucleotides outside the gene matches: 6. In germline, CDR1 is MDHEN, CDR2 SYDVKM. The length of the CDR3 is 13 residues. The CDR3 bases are TGTGCCAGCAGGCGGACAGGGTCGCATGGCTACACCTTC. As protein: CASRRTGSHGYTF.

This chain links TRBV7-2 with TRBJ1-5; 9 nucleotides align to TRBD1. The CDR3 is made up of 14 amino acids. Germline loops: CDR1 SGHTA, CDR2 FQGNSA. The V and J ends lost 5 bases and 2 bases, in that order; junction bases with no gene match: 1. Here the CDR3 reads CASSRDRGNQPQHF. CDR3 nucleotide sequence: TGTGCCAGCAGCCGGGACAGGGGCAATCAGCCCCAGCATTTT.

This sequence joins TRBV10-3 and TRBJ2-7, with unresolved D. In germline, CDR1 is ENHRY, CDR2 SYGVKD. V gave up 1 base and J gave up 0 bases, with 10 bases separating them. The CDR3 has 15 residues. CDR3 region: CAISELAVNSYEQYF. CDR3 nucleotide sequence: TGTGCCATCAGTGAGTTGGCTGTGAACTCCTACGAGCAGTACTTC.

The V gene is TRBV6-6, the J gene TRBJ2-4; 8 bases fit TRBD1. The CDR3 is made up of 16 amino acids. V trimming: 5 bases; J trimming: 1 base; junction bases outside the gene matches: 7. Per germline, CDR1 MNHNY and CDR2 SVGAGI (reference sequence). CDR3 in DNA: TGTGCCAGCAGTCCTCAGGGGGCCGGGGCCAAAAACATTCAGTACTTC. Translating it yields CASSPQGAGAKNIQYF.

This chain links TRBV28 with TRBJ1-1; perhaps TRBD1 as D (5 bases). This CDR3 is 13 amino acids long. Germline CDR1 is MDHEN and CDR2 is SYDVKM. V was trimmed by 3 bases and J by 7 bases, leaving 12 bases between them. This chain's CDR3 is CASSLGPRLEAFF. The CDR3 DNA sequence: TGTGCCAGCAGTTTGGGGCCACGTCTTGAAGCTTTCTTT.

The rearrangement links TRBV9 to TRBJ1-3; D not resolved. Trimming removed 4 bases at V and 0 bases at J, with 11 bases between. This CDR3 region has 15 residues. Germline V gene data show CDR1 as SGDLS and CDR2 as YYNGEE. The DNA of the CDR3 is TGTGCCAGCAGCCCCCAGTCTCTCTCTGGAAACACCATATATTTT. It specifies CASSPQSLSGNTIYF.

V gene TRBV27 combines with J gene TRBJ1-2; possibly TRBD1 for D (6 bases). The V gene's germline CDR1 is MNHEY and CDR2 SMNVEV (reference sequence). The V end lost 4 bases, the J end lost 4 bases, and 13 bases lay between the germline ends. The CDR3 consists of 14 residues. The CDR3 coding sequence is TGTGCCAGCAGTTCTGCCCAGGGGCCCTATGGCTACACCTTC. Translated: CASSSAQGPYGYTF.

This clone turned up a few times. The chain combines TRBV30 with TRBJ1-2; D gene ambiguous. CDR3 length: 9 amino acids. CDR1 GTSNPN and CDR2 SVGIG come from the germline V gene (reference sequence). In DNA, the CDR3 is TGTCGGTCTAACTATGGCTACACCTTC. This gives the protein CRSNYGYTF.

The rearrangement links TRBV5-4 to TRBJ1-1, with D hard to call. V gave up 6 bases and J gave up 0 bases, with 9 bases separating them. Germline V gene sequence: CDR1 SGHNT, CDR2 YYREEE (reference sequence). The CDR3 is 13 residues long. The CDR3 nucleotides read TGTGCCAGCACCCGCGACTTGAACACTGAAGCTTTCTTT. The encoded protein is CASTRDLNTEAFF.

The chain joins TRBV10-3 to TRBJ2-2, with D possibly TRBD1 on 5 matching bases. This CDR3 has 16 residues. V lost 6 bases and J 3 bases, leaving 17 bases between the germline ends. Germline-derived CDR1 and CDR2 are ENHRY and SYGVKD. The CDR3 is CAIRPGRAGDTGELFF. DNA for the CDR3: TGTGCCATCAGACCCGGCAGGGCTGGGGACACCGGGGAGCTGTTTTTT.